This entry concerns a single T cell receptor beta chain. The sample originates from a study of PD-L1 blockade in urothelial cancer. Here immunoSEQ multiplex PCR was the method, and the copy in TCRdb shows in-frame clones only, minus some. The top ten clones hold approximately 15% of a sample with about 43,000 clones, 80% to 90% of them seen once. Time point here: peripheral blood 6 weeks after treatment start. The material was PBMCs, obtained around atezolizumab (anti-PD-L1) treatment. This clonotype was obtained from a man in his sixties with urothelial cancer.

The CDR3 loop is CASSLNRLAPETQYF. In DNA form, the CDR3 reads TGTGCCAGCAGCTTGAATCGTCTAGCGCCAGAGACCCAGTACTTC. The rearrangement joins TRBV5-6 to TRBJ2-5, with a possible D match to TRBD2 (6 bases). The V gene's germline CDR1 is SGHDT and CDR2 YYEEEE. The V end was cut by 1 base, the J end by 4 bases, with 14 bases between. CDR3 size: 15 residues.